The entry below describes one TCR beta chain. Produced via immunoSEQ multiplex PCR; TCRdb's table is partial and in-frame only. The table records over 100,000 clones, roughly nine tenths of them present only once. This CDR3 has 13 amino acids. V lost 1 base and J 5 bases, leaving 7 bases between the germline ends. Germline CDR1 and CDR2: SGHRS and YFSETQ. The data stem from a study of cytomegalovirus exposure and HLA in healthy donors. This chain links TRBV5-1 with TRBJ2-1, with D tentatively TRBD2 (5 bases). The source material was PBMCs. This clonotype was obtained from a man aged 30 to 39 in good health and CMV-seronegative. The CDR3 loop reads CASSLYGDNEQFF. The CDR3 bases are TGCGCCAGCAGCTTGTACGGGGACAATGAGCAGTTCTTC.